What follows are 5 T cell receptor beta chains derived from one specimen sequenced in a study of T cell changes during pregnancy in multiple sclerosis. Profiling relied on immunoSEQ multiplex PCR, and the TCRdb table lists in-frame clones only, not all of them. The sample consists of about 110,000 clones, 85% to 95% of them appearing once. The source material was peripheral blood, sampled after pregnancy. The receptor source for this set is a female donor with multiple sclerosis, enrolled in a pregnancy study.

This chain uses TRBV7-9 with TRBJ1-1; 9 bases line up with TRBD1. The CDR3 totals 14 residues. The trim removed 3 bases at V and 10 bases at J, leaving 9 bases unmatched. The V gene's germline CDR1 is SEHNR and CDR2 FQNEAQ (reference sequence). In DNA form, the CDR3 reads TGTGCCAGCAGCTTTACGGGACAGGGCGAGGGAGCTTTCTTT. It encodes CASSFTGQGEGAFF.

The rearrangement uses TRBV19 and TRBJ2-1; the match to TRBD1 covers 7 bases. Looked up from germline, CDR1 is LNHDA and CDR2 is SQIVND (reference sequence). V lost 2 bases to trimming and J lost 8 bases; unmatched junction nucleotides: 9. The CDR3 extends over 15 amino acids. The CDR3 DNA sequence: TGTGCCAGTAGTATACGACAGGGAGCCCGGGATGAGCAGTTCTTC. It translates to CASSIRQGARDEQFF.

The chain has TRBV5-6 and TRBJ2-2, with a weak D call TRBD2 (5 bases). The CDR3 totals 12 residues. Trimming left V 4 bases short and J 13 bases short, with 14 bases between. Germline values: CDR1 SGHDT, CDR2 YYEEEE. This CDR3 reads CASSIGLRGLFF. CDR3 DNA: TGTGCCAGCAGCATAGGACTTCGGGGGCTGTTTTTT.

The rearrangement uses TRBV28 and TRBJ1-2, with D possibly matching TRBD1 (6 bases). The V and J ends lost 8 bases and 5 bases respectively, with 21 bases between them. Germline assignment: CDR1 MDHEN and CDR2 SYDVKM. The CDR3 has 15 residues. CDR3 bases: TGTGCCAGCTCTCCGATCGGGAGGGGGAAGTATGGCTACACCTTC. The encoded protein is CASSPIGRGKYGYTF.

Regarding this clone: The junction does not match germline at one end; this may be a read error. CDR3 coding DNA: TGTGCCAGCACTTTACAGAGGGAGCAGTACTTC. It translates to CASTLQREQYF. The chain links TRBV28 to TRBJ2-7; no reliable D call. CDR1 and CDR2 (germline): MDHEN, SYDVKM. This CDR3 has 11 amino acids.